One TCR beta chain is described in this entry. As yet, its antigen is unknown. CDR1 and CDR2 (germline): PRHDT, FYEKMQ (reference sequence). The V and J ends lost 2 bases and 8 bases respectively, with 10 bases between them. The length of the CDR3 is 13 residues. TCR beta CDR3 regions were amplified from RNA transcripts. Using the HTBI primer set, a first-round RT-PCR was run on the TCR CDR3. TCRdb passed the multiplex PCR reads through MiXCR, listing each CDR3 protein once. The table includes 650,000 to 850,000 distinct CDR3 sequences, around 20% detected once. These data come from a study of T cells in Graves' hyperthyroidism and ophthalmopathy. Those with hyperthyroidism were 18 to 65 years old, newly diagnosed, and ill for under 2 months. The PBMCs were sourced from fresh peripheral blood (around 9.9 ml). Notes on the study in general: Among thyroid clonotypes expanded above 0.001, most also appeared in blood.

This TCR derives from a woman between 45 and 65 years old with Graves' hyperthyroidism that later progressed to Graves' ophthalmopathy. The V and J genes are TRBV13 and TRBJ1-3; D not resolved. Sequencing was performed on blood. This CDR3 reads CASSLTRRHTIYF. In nucleotides, the CDR3 is TGTGCCAGCAGCTTAACGAGGCGGCACACCATATATTTT.